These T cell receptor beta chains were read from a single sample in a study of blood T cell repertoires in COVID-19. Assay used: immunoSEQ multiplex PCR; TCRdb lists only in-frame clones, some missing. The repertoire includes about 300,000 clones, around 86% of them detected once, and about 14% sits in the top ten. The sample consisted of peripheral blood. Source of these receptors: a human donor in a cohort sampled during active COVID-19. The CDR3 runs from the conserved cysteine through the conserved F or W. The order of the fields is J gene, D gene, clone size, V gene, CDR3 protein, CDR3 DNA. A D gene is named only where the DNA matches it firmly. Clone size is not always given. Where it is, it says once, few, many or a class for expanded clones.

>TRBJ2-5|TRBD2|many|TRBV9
CASSVSGRAFETQYF
TGTGCCAGCAGCGTAAGCGGGAGGGCCTTTGAGACCCAGTACTTC
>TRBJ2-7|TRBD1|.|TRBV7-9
CASSGDRGRTSYEQYF
TGTGCCAGCAGCGGCGACAGGGGCAGAACCTCCTACGAGCAGTACTTC
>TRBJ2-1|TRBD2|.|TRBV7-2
CASSRTSGRHSYNEQFF
TGTGCCAGCAGCCGGACTAGCGGGAGGCACTCCTACAATGAGCAGTTCTTC
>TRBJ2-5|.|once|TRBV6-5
CASSYYRQEETQYF
TGTGCCAGCAGTTACTACCGACAGGAAGAGACCCAGTACTTC
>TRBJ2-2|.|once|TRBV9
CASSVTSTGELFF
TGTGCCAGCAGCGTTACCAGCACCGGGGAGCTGTTTTTT
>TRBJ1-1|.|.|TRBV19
CASSIRGHEGENTEAFF
TGTGCCAGTAGTATCCGCGGTCATGAGGGAGAAAACACTGAAGCTTTCTTT
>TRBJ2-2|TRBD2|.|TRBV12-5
CASGLFLAGAGELFF
TGTGCTAGTGGTTTGTTCCTAGCGGGAGCCGGGGAGCTGTTTTTT
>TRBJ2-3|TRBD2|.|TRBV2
CASRPTGTSRNTQYF
TGTGCCAGTCGACCTACCGGGACTAGCCGAAATACGCAGTATTTT
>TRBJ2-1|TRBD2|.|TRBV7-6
CASSLRRGVYNEQFF
TGTGCCAGCAGCTTAAGGCGGGGGGTTTACAATGAGCAGTTCTTC
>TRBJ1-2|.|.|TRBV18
CASSPPELSNYGYTF
TGTGCCAGCTCACCACCAGAGCTATCTAACTATGGCTACACCTTC
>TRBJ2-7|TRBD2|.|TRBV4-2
CASSQGRKGLAAPYEQYF
TGTGCCAGCAGCCAAGGGAGGAAAGGGCTAGCGGCCCCCTACGAGCAGTACTTC
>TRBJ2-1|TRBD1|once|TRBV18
CASSPTGQVYNEQFF
TGTGCCAGCTCACCAACAGGACAGGTCTACAATGAGCAGTTCTTC
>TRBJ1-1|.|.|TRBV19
CASSIRNTEAFF
TGTGCCAGTAGTATCAGGAACACTGAAGCTTTCTTT
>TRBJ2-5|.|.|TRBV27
CASSLAGLETQYF
TGTGCCAGCAGTTTAGCGGGACTAGAGACCCAGTACTTC
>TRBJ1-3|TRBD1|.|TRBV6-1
CASSEVSLPGTGVTGNTIYF
TGTGCCAGCAGTGAAGTTAGTCTCCCGGGGACAGGGGTTACTGGAAACACCATATATTTT
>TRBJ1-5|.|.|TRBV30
CAWSVQGSNQPQHF
TGTGCCTGGAGCGTCCAGGGTAGCAATCAGCCCCAGCATTTT
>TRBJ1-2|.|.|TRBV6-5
CASITRAYPFYGYTF
TGTGCCAGCATCACGAGGGCTTACCCCTTCTATGGCTACACCTTC
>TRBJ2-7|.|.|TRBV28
CASSSLSGSYEQYF
TGTGCCAGCAGTAGTTTATCAGGGTCCTACGAGCAGTACTTC
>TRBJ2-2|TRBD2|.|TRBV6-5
CASRAGVWTGELFF
TGTGCCAGCAGAGCGGGAGTGTGGACCGGGGAGCTGTTTTTT
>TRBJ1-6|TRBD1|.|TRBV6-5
CASSYGDRGNSPLHF
TGTGCCAGCAGCTATGGTGACAGGGGAAATTCACCCCTCCACTTT
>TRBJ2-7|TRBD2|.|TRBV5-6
CASSQRTSGALFYEQYF
TGTGCCAGCAGCCAAAGGACTAGCGGAGCTCTTTTCTACGAGCAGTACTTC
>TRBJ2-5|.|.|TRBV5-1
CASSLAPRGMETQYF
TGCGCCAGCAGCTTGGCTCCCCGCGGGATGGAGACCCAGTACTTC
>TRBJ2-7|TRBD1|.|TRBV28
CASSPPRDRGSYEQYF
TGTGCCAGCAGCCCTCCCCGGGACAGGGGCTCCTACGAGCAGTACTTC
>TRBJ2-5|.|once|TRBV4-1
CASSQEATPVGQGKTQYF
TGCGCCAGCAGCCAAGAGGCGACCCCAGTGGGGCAAGGAAAGACCCAGTACTTC
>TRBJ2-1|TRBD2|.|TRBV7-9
CASSSIGLAGDRSYNEQFF
TGTGCCAGCAGCTCCATTGGACTAGCGGGAGATCGGTCCTACAATGAGCAGTTCTTC
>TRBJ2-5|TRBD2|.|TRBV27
CASSWGASGSVETQYF
TGTGCCAGCAGCTGGGGCGCTAGCGGGAGTGTAGAGACCCAGTACTTC
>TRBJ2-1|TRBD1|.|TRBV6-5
CASSSAGTVANEQFF
TGTGCCAGCAGTAGCGCCGGGACAGTTGCTAATGAGCAGTTCTTC
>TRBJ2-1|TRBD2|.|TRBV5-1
CASSLFSGAEYNEQFF
TGCGCCAGCAGCTTATTTAGCGGGGCCGAATACAATGAGCAGTTCTTC
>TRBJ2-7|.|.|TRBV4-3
CASSQDPKQAGSYEQYF
TGCGCCAGCAGCCAAGATCCCAAGCAGGCTGGATCCTACGAGCAGTACTTC
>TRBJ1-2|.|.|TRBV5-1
CASSSGISYGYTF
TGCGCCAGCAGTTCAGGGATCTCTTATGGCTACACCTTC
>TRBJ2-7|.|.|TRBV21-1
CASSKEKEGRDGAYEQYF
TGTGCCAGCAGCAAAGAAAAGGAGGGCCGGGACGGTGCCTACGAGCAGTACTTC
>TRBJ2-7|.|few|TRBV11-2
CASSLEGASGPYEQYF
TGTGCCAGCAGCTTAGAGGGGGCTAGCGGACCCTACGAGCAGTACTTC
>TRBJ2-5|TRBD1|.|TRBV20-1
CSASRQGPETQYF
TGCAGTGCCAGTCGACAGGGCCCCGAGACCCAGTACTTC
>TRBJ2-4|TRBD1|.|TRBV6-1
CASSGGQGRGQNIQYF
TGTGCCAGCAGTGGGGGACAGGGGAGGGGGCAAAACATTCAGTACTTC
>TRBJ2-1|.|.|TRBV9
CASSVESPYNEQFF
TGTGCCAGCAGCGTAGAAAGCCCCTACAATGAGCAGTTCTTC
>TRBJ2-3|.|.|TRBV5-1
CASSVERGTDTQYF
TGCGCCAGCAGCGTAGAGCGGGGCACAGATACGCAGTATTTT
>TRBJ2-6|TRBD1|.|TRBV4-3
CASSSRQGLPGANVLTF
TGCGCCAGCAGTTCCCGACAGGGCTTGCCTGGGGCCAACGTCCTGACTTTC
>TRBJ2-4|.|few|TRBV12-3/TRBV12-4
CASSSDRNIQYF
TGTGCCAGCAGCAGCGACAGAAACATTCAGTACTTC
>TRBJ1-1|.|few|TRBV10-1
CASSETPGRNTEAFF
TGCGCCAGCAGTGAGACCCCAGGGCGGAACACTGAAGCTTTCTTT
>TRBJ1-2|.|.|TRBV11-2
CASSLTAYYGYTF
TGTGCCAGCAGCTTGACAGCTTACTATGGCTACACCTTC
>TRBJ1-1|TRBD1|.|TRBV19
CASSITGGRQNTEAFF
TGTGCCAGTAGTATAACAGGGGGCCGGCAGAACACTGAAGCTTTCTTT
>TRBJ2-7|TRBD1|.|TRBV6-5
CASRLTGSGHEQYF
TGTGCCAGCAGATTGACAGGGTCGGGACACGAGCAGTACTTC
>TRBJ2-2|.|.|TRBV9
CASSGRGTGELFF
TGTGCCAGCAGCGGGAGAGGAACCGGGGAGCTGTTTTTT
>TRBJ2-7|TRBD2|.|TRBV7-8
CASAGGRYYEQYF
TGTGCCTCCGCGGGAGGGCGGTATTACGAGCAGTACTTC
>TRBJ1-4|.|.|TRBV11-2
CASSLAETGKLFF
TGTGCCAGCAGCTTAGCTGAAACTGGAAAACTGTTTTTT
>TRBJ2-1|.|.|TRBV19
CASSLREWYEQFF
TGTGCCAGTAGTTTACGGGAGTGGTATGAGCAGTTCTTC
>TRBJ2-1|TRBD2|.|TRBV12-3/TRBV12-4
CASRTSGSNEQFF
TGTGCCAGTAGGACTAGCGGGAGTAATGAGCAGTTCTTC
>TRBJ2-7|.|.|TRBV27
CASRPGHLYEQYF
TGTGCCAGCCGACCGGGACATTTATACGAGCAGTACTTC
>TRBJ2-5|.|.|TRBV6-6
CASSPAEVRYKVTQYF
TGTGCCAGCAGTCCAGCAGAAGTGCGGTACAAGGTGACCCAGTACTTC
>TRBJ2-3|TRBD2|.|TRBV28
CASSLLSLAGGEDTQYF
TGTGCCAGCAGTTTATTATCCCTAGCGGGAGGGGAAGATACGCAGTATTTT
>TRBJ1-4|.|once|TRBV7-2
CASSAGGGLQKKLFF
TGTGCCAGCAGCGCCGGGGGGGGGCTACAAAAAAAACTGTTTTTT
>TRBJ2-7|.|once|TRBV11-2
CASSFKAYEQYF
TGTGCCAGCAGCTTTAAAGCGTACGAGCAGTACTTC
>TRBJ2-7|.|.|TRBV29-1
CSVVSGQTYEQYF
TGCAGCGTTGTCTCCGGACAGACCTACGAGCAGTACTTC
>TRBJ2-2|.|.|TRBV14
CASSQEGAFGELFF
TGTGCCAGCAGCCAAGAGGGGGCGTTCGGGGAGCTGTTTTTT